The rows below give T cell receptor beta chains drawn from one sample of a study of cytomegalovirus exposure and HLA in healthy donors. Sequenced by immunoSEQ multiplex PCR; TCRdb stores in-frame clones only, minus some. This table holds 150,000 to 200,000 clones, roughly four fifths found once. The specimen was PBMCs. These receptors came from a woman in her forties or fifties in good health and CMV-seropositive. Each CDR3 is given with its conserved first and last residue. The D gene is left open where the match is weak. Clone size is not always given. Where it is, it says once, few, many or a class for expanded clones.

j_gene | v_gene | abundance | d_gene | CDR3aa | CDR3nt
TRBJ1-3 | TRBV11-2 | . | . | CASSRIQGSSGNTIYF | TGTGCCAGCAGCCGGATTCAGGGGAGCTCTGGAAACACCATATATTTT
TRBJ2-1 | TRBV28 | . | TRBD2 | CASSLSTSGSGNEQFF | TGTGCCAGCAGTCTCAGTACTAGCGGGAGTGGCAATGAGCAGTTCTTC
TRBJ1-1 | TRBV7-9 | . | . | CSSSLIVEATEAFF | TGTTCCAGCAGCTTGATTGTCGAAGCTACTGAAGCTTTCTTT
TRBJ1-5 | TRBV2 | . | TRBD1 | CASSVTGGAYSNQPQHF | TGTGCCAGCAGTGTGACAGGGGGCGCGTATAGCAATCAGCCCCAGCATTTT
TRBJ1-1 | TRBV29-1 | . | . | CSVLIGAIGTEAFF | TGCAGCGTTCTCATAGGGGCGATTGGGACTGAAGCTTTCTTT
TRBJ2-2 | TRBV18 | . | TRBD2 | CASSPITGTSGSTGELFF | TGTGCCAGCTCACCTATAACCGGGACTAGCGGGAGTACCGGGGAGCTGTTTTTT
TRBJ1-1 | TRBV27 | . | TRBD1 | CASSSPTGMNTEAFF | TGTGCCAGCAGTTCGCCGACAGGGATGAACACTGAAGCTTTCTTT
TRBJ2-3 | TRBV10-1 | . | TRBD1 | CASSEDRVGDTQYF | TGCGCCAGCAGTGAGGACAGGGTAGGAGATACGCAGTATTTT
TRBJ2-7 | TRBV4-3 | . | . | CASSQDWGDSYEQYF | TGCGCCAGCAGCCAAGATTGGGGAGATTCCTACGAGCAGTACTTC
TRBJ2-1 | TRBV28 | . | . | CASSSSSAAYNEQFF | TGTGCCAGCAGTTCCTCAAGCGCGGCCTACAATGAGCAGTTCTTC
TRBJ2-6 | TRBV6-5 | . | TRBD1 | CASSYSTGVGANVLTF | TGTGCCAGCAGTTACTCGACAGGGGTCGGGGCCAACGTCCTGACTTTC
TRBJ1-2 | TRBV4-1 | . | TRBD1 | CASSSLRDRGDDGYTF | TGCGCCAGCAGCTCTCTCCGGGACAGGGGGGACGATGGCTACACCTTC
TRBJ2-7 | TRBV28 | . | TRBD1 | CASRGQGTYEQYF | TGTGCCAGCAGGGGACAGGGGACGTACGAGCAGTACTTC
TRBJ1-1 | TRBV5-4 | few | TRBD1 | CASSLRGGKAEAFF | TGTGCCAGCAGCTTACGAGGGGGCAAAGCTGAAGCTTTCTTT
TRBJ2-7 | TRBV6-1 | . | . | CASSVDMPYEQYF | TGTGCCAGCAGCGTCGACATGCCCTACGAGCAGTACTTC
TRBJ2-2 | TRBV5-1 | . | TRBD2 | CASSGLAGSGELFF | TGCGCCAGCAGTGGACTAGCGGGGTCCGGGGAGCTGTTTTTT
TRBJ2-2 | TRBV7-2 | . | . | CASSLAKPGELFF | TGTGCCAGCAGCTTAGCAAAGCCCGGGGAGCTGTTTTTT
TRBJ2-3 | TRBV7-9 | few | . | CASSLVRTYLDTQYF | TGTGCCAGCAGCTTAGTGCGTACGTACCTGGATACGCAGTATTTT
TRBJ1-4 | TRBV5-1 | . | . | CASSLEAGEEKLFF | TGCGCCAGCAGCTTGGAAGCAGGGGAGGAAAAACTGTTTTTT
TRBJ2-2 | TRBV7-9 | . | . | CASSHSRSDGGELFF | TGTGCCAGCAGCCACTCGAGGTCAGATGGTGGGGAGCTGTTTTTT
TRBJ2-7 | TRBV28 | . | . | CASTKGGSETYEQYF | TGTGCCAGCACCAAAGGAGGTAGCGAGACCTACGAGCAGTACTTC
TRBJ1-2 | TRBV27 | once | TRBD1 | CASSGDRDNYGYTF | TGTGCCAGCAGTGGGGACAGGGATAACTATGGCTACACCTTC
TRBJ2-2 | TRBV7-2 | . | . | CASSLGYPNTGELFF | TGTGCCAGCAGCTTAGGCTACCCGAACACCGGGGAGCTGTTTTTT
TRBJ2-7 | TRBV2 | . | . | CASRVEAGSGEQYF | TGTGCCAGCAGGGTAGAGGCGGGATCGGGCGAGCAGTACTTC
TRBJ2-1 | TRBV23-1 | . | TRBD1 | CASRRQGYNEQFF | TGCGCCAGCAGACGACAGGGGTACAATGAGCAGTTCTTC
TRBJ1-2 | TRBV5-5 | . | TRBD1 | CASSLVGTGDGYTF | TGTGCCAGCAGCTTGGTAGGGACAGGGGACGGCTACACCTTC
TRBJ2-3 | TRBV5-3 | few | . | CARRVPTGFDTQYF | TGTGCCAGAAGAGTACCTACAGGGTTCGATACGCAGTATTTT
TRBJ2-5 | TRBV6-5 | . | . | CASSYSPGVRREAQYF | TGTGCCAGCAGTTACTCGCCGGGGGTTCGAAGGGAGGCCCAGTACTTC
TRBJ2-2 | TRBV4-1 | . | TRBD2 | CASSQVGLAAFTGELFF | TGCGCCAGCAGCCAAGTGGGACTAGCGGCATTCACCGGGGAGCTGTTTTTT
TRBJ1-1 | TRBV19 | few | TRBD1 | CASKTGGTEAFF | TGTGCCAGTAAGACAGGGGGGACTGAAGCTTTCTTT
TRBJ2-3 | TRBV29-1 | . | TRBD2 | CSVRTSSETSWWFGTDTQYF | TGCAGCGTTCGGACTAGCTCGGAGACTAGCTGGTGGTTCGGCACAGATACGCAGTATTTT
TRBJ1-6 | TRBV28 | once | . | CASTPGEFNSPLHF | TGTGCCAGCACCCCCGGGGAATTTAATTCACCCCTCCACTTT
TRBJ1-1 | TRBV5-1 | . | TRBD1 | CASSYTTGGNTEAFF | TGCGCCAGCAGCTATACGACAGGGGGGAACACTGAAGCTTTCTTT
TRBJ1-2 | TRBV15 | . | . | CATSRVRQSDYGYTF | TGTGCCACCAGCAGAGTTAGACAGAGCGACTATGGCTACACCTTC
TRBJ2-5 | TRBV14 | . | . | CASSQDGLEGKETQYF | TGTGCCAGCAGCCAAGATGGCTTAGAGGGTAAAGAGACCCAGTACTTC
TRBJ2-4 | TRBV6-1 | . | TRBD2 | CASSETSGNLMGKNIQYF | TGTGCCAGCAGTGAAACTAGCGGGAATCTAATGGGGAAGAACATTCAGTACTTC
TRBJ1-6 | TRBV19 | once | TRBD1 | CASSTLTGTNSPLHF | TGTGCCAGTAGTACATTGACAGGGACTAATTCACCCCTCCACTTT
TRBJ1-1 | TRBV27 | . | . | CASSFDRETPAFF | TGTGCCAGCAGTTTTGATAGGGAGACTCCAGCTTTCTTT
TRBJ1-2 | TRBV4-1 | . | . | CASSQDLDAAGANYGYTF | TGCGCCAGCAGCCAAGATCTGGATGCGGCAGGGGCTAACTATGGCTACACCTTC
TRBJ1-2 | TRBV5-4 | few | TRBD1 | CASRAGQLYGYTF | TGTGCCAGCAGGGCGGGACAGCTCTATGGCTACACCTTC
TRBJ2-1 | TRBV30 | . | TRBD1 | CAWISGTGNDEQFF | TGTGCCTGGATCTCCGGGACAGGGAACGATGAGCAGTTCTTC
TRBJ1-2 | TRBV5-4 | few | TRBD1 | CASSSDRDGYTF | TGTGCCAGCAGCTCTGACAGGGACGGCTACACCTTC
TRBJ1-1 | TRBV6-1 | . | . | CASSVQGVKISEAFF | TGTGCCAGCAGTGTGCAGGGTGTTAAAATATCTGAAGCTTTCTTT
TRBJ1-4 | TRBV27 | . | TRBD1 | CASSPRGRGPYEKLFF | TGTGCCAGCAGTCCTCGAGGCAGGGGGCCTTACGAAAAACTGTTTTTT
TRBJ1-2 | TRBV6-1 | . | . | CASSEGGLGYGYTF | TGTGCCAGCAGTGAAGGGGGCCTGGGCTATGGCTACACCTTC
TRBJ2-2 | TRBV30 | few | . | CAWSVRGPGELFF | TGTGCCTGGAGTGTACGAGGGCCCGGGGAGCTGTTTTTT
TRBJ2-7 | TRBV11-2 | few | . | CASSLDVTGAYEQYF | TGTGCCAGCAGCTTAGATGTGACAGGCGCCTACGAGCAGTACTTC
TRBJ2-3 | TRBV5-6 | . | TRBD1 | CASSLDHKVRGPEYF | TGTGCCAGCAGCTTGGACCACAAAGTAAGGGGGCCTGAGTATTTT